One T cell receptor beta chain is described in this entry. Its matching antigen is unknown. This sequence may be a read error, since a much larger clone differs from it by one base. RNA transcripts yielded amplified TCR beta CDR3 regions. The primer set for the first-round RT-PCR of the TCR CDR3 was HTBI. Each CDR3 protein gets one entry after TCRdb re-called the multiplex PCR reads with MiXCR. Counted here are hundreds of thousands of distinct CDR3 sequences, 15% to 20% occurring once; the ten biggest clones make up around 19%. V shed 10 bases, J shed 0 bases, and the junction held 10 bases outside the gene matches. CDR3 length: 17 amino acids. Stability of Graves' hyperthyroidism was defined as absent ophthalmopathy progression within 18 months. This record belongs to a study of T cells in Graves' hyperthyroidism and ophthalmopathy. Study as a whole: Peripheral blood was secured at the point of initial diagnosis, before any treatment.

Findings of the study overall: The model made its ophthalmopathy prediction, and onset followed a median approximately six months later. Ophthalmopathy could be told apart from stable hyperthyroidism with a 13 V-J model.

The sequence was collected from a woman younger than 30 with Graves' hyperthyroidism. The sequenced material came from blood. The V and J genes are TRBV12-3 or TRBV12-4 and TRBJ2-1, with 12 nucleotides matching TRBD2. Here the CDR3 reads CAIRTSGRPSSYNEQFF. CDR3 DNA sequence: TGTGCCATCAGAACTAGCGGGAGGCCAAGCTCCTACAATGAGCAGTTCTTC.